One and the same sample provided the 28 T cell receptor beta chains below, sequenced in a study of blood T cell repertoires in COVID-19. Produced via immunoSEQ multiplex PCR; TCRdb's table is partial and in-frame only. The table has about 130,000 clones, about nine tenths seen once; the top ten hold over 10%. Specimen: peripheral blood. Receptors were obtained from a woman in her 70s with COVID-19, enrolled during active disease.

This clone was picked up one time. The chain carries TRBV5-1 and TRBJ2-5; perhaps TRBD1 as D (6 bases). CDR1 and CDR2 from the germline V gene are SGHRS and YFSETQ. The V gene lost 0 bases and the J gene lost 11 bases, with 11 bases spanning the gap. The CDR3 sequence is 12 residues long. The DNA of the CDR3 is TGCGCCAGCAGCTTGGAGTCCGGGACACAGTACTTC. Amino acid sequence: CASSLESGTQYF.

The chain uses TRBV7-9 and TRBJ2-5, with TRBD2 matching over 13 bases. The CDR3 contains 16 residues. The junction had 3 bases not matched to a gene; V was cut back by 3 bases and J by 2 bases. Germline values: CDR1 SEHNR, CDR2 FQNEAQ (reference sequence). CDR3: CASSLRLAGGQETQYF. The CDR3 coding sequence is TGTGCCAGCAGCTTGAGACTAGCGGGGGGACAAGAGACCCAGTACTTC. Using reference TRBV7-9 and TRBJ2-5 for the parts outside the CDR3, the full variable domain is DTGVSQNPRHKITKRGQNVTFRCDPISEHNRLYWYRQTLGQGPEFLTYFQNEAQLEKSRLLSDRFSAERPKGSFSTLEIQRTEQGDSAMYLCASSLRLAGGQETQYFGPGTRLLVL.

The chain combines TRBV7-9 with TRBJ1-6; D unclear. Germline V gene data show CDR1 as SEHNR and CDR2 as FQNEAQ (reference sequence). V was pared by 5 bases and J by 10 bases, with 9 bases between. The CDR3 extends over 12 amino acids. CDR3 bases: TGTGCCAGCAGCGTCCCGACATCACCCCTCCACTTT. It encodes CASSVPTSPLHF.

The rearrangement uses TRBV5-6 and TRBJ1-5; D call uncertain. V lost 2 bases and J 4 bases, leaving 4 bases between the germline ends. Germline V gene data show CDR1 as SGHDT and CDR2 as YYEEEE. CDR3 length: 12 residues. The DNA of the CDR3 is TGTGCCAGCAGCTTTATGAATCAGCCCCAGCATTTT. It is translated as CASSFMNQPQHF.

The chain has TRBV23-1 and TRBJ2-6, with D perhaps TRBD2 (5 bases). TRBV23-1 is assigned to the ORF class and has an uncertain function. The CDR3 covers 19 residues. V gave up 7 bases and J gave up 2 bases, with 24 bases separating them. The CDR3 reads CASNEVAPRGKTGANVLTF. The DNA of the CDR3 is TGCGCCAGCAATGAAGTGGCCCCACGGGGAAAAACTGGGGCCAACGTCCTGACTTTC.

The chain has TRBV9 and TRBJ2-2; D might be TRBD2 (7 bases). Germline V CDR1 and CDR2: SGDLS, YYNGEE. The ends were cut back, 4 bases at V and 3 bases at J, with 13 bases in the middle. The length of the CDR3 is 15 residues. Here the CDR3 DNA reads TGTGCCAGCAGCCCCCGCGGGGGCGACACCGGGGAGCTGTTTTTT. Its protein product is CASSPRGGDTGELFF.

This chain links TRBV30 with TRBJ2-1, with D perhaps matching TRBD1 (5 bases). The CDR3 consists of 11 residues. Germline lookup yields CDR1 GTSNPN and CDR2 SVGIG (reference sequence). Trimming took off 7 bases at V and 4 bases at J, with 8 bases between the two ends. The CDR3 region is CALTVYNEQFF. The CDR3 DNA reads TGTGCCTTGACAGTTTACAATGAGCAGTTCTTC.

This chain joins TRBV5-1 and TRBJ2-3; 14 bases map to TRBD2. This CDR3 comprises 16 residues. The V gene end was trimmed by 4 bases and the J gene end by 2 bases; junction bases not matched to a gene: 3. The germline gives CDR1 SGHRS, CDR2 YFSETQ. CDR3 protein: CASSTGLAGATDTQYF. In nucleotides, the CDR3 is TGCGCCAGCAGCACGGGACTAGCGGGGGCCACAGATACGCAGTATTTT.

This chain connects TRBV27 to TRBJ2-1; 9 bases match TRBD2. Germline lookup yields CDR1 MNHEY and CDR2 SMNVEV (reference sequence). J was trimmed by 10 bases and V by 5 bases; bases with no gene match: 15. The CDR3 is 16 amino acids. The CDR3 DNA reads TGTGCCAGCAGTCCTCGGATAGCGGGGGTTTCTGGGGAGCAGTTCTTC. Amino acid sequence: CASSPRIAGVSGEQFF.

V gene TRBV27 combines with J gene TRBJ1-2; 7 nucleotides match TRBD1. Germline V CDR1 and CDR2: MNHEY, SMNVEV (reference sequence). V gave up 2 bases and J gave up 4 bases; unmatched junction bases: 7. The CDR3 extends over 15 amino acids. CDR3 sequence (DNA): TGTGCCAGCAGTTTAACAGGGGTTACTATCTATGGCTACACCTTC. It translates to CASSLTGVTIYGYTF.

The chain has TRBV4-2 and TRBJ1-6; no clear D gene. V was clipped by 0 bases and J by 7 bases, with 13 bases between them. Germline values: CDR1 LGHNA, CDR2 YNFKEQ. This CDR3 spans 16 amino acids. The CDR3 DNA reads as TGTGCCAGCAGCCAAGATCTTGCCAGGCCCAATTCACCCCTCCACTTT. As protein: CASSQDLARPNSPLHF.

The CDR3: CASSSRVIEQSGANVLTF. CDR3 nucleotide sequence: TGTGCCAGCAGTTCTCGGGTGATAGAGCAGTCTGGGGCCAACGTCCTGACTTTC. The J gene is TRBJ2-6, the V gene TRBV28, with D uncertain. The germline V gene has CDR1 MDHEN and CDR2 SYDVKM. Trimming pared 4 bases from V and 1 base from J, leaving 17 bases between. This CDR3 region has 18 residues.

The chain combines TRBV18 with TRBJ2-7; TRBD1 matches 11 bases. The length of the CDR3 is 14 residues. V shed 4 bases, J shed 4 bases, and the junction held 3 bases outside the gene matches. CDR1 KGHSH and CDR2 LQKENI come from the germline V gene. The CDR3 DNA reads TGTGCCAGCTCACGGACAGGGGGCGCATACGAGCAGTACTTC. This gives the protein CASSRTGGAYEQYF.

This chain uses TRBV19 with TRBJ1-5, with 9 bases matching TRBD1. Germline values: CDR1 LNHDA, CDR2 SQIVND (reference sequence). Trimming at V came to 4 bases and at J to 1 base, leaving 8 bases not matched to a gene. This CDR3 is built from 17 residues. The CDR3 reads CASSKTGGMMSNQPQHF. CDR3 nucleotide sequence: TGTGCCAGTAGTAAAACAGGGGGCATGATGAGCAATCAGCCCCAGCATTTT.

In nucleotides, the CDR3 is TGTGCCAGCTCACCCCCGGGACAGGACGAGCAGTACTTC. Amino acids: CASSPPGQDEQYF. V and J are TRBV18 and TRBJ2-7; 8 positions match TRBD1. CDR3 size: 13 residues. Germline V lookup: CDR1 KGHSH, CDR2 LQKENI. Trimming cost V 3 bases and J 5 bases; bases outside gene matches: 3.

The chain has TRBV27 and TRBJ2-3, with a tentative D call TRBD1 (5 bases). The CDR3 length is 14 residues. The ends were cut back, 6 bases at V and 2 bases at J, with 12 bases in the middle. Germline-derived CDR1 and CDR2 are MNHEY and SMNVEV (reference sequence). CDR3 sequence: CASRQGTDTDTQYF. CDR3 nucleotides: TGTGCCAGCAGGCAGGGTACGGACACAGATACGCAGTATTTT.

CDR3 sequence (DNA): TGCGCCAGCAGCCCGGTCGGGTACACTGAAGCTTTCTTT. It translates to CASSPVGYTEAFF. V gene TRBV5-1 combines with J gene TRBJ1-1; D is unresolved. This CDR3 has 13 amino acids. The V gene's germline CDR1 is SGHRS and CDR2 YFSETQ. V was pared by 4 bases and J by 3 bases, with 10 bases between.

This chain joins TRBV27 and TRBJ1-6; D unclear. Looked up from germline, CDR1 is MNHEY and CDR2 is SMNVEV (reference sequence). The CDR3 totals 14 residues. The V and J ends lost 6 bases and 0 bases respectively, with 6 bases between them. The CDR3 DNA is TGTGCCAGCAGGCTTAGCTCCTATAATTCACCCCTCCACTTT. The encoded protein is CASRLSSYNSPLHF.

The genes are TRBV19 and TRBJ2-2; D perhaps matches TRBD1 (5 bases). The germline V gene has CDR1 LNHDA and CDR2 SQIVND (reference sequence). Trimming took 3 bases from V and 5 from J, leaving 16 bases between them. CDR3 length: 16 residues. In DNA, the CDR3 is TGTGCCAGTAGTATCCGGCCCGGACATTCAACCGGGGAGCTGTTTTTT. Translating it yields CASSIRPGHSTGELFF.

The V gene is TRBV29-1, the J gene TRBJ2-5; perhaps TRBD1 as D (6 bases). Germline-derived CDR1 and CDR2 are SQVTM and ANQGSEA. The V and J ends lost 4 bases and 3 bases respectively, with 12 bases between them. The CDR3 has 13 amino acids. The CDR3, as DNA: TGCAGCGTTGGGGGACACGCGGAAGAGACCCAGTACTTC. This sequence encodes CSVGGHAEETQYF.

The chain uses TRBV19 and TRBJ1-2; D unresolved. The CDR3 is made up of 12 amino acids. CDR1 LNHDA and CDR2 SQIVND come from the germline V gene (reference sequence). V dropped 3 bases and J dropped 3 bases, with 5 bases sitting between them. This CDR3 reads CASSMGDYGYTF. The CDR3 nucleotides read TGTGCCAGTAGTATGGGCGACTATGGCTACACCTTC.

This chain joins TRBV27 and TRBJ2-2; tentatively, D is TRBD2 (6 bases). The V gene's germline CDR1 is MNHEY and CDR2 SMNVEV (reference sequence). The CDR3 has 18 residues. With 4 bases removed from V and 4 bases from J, the gap between germline ends came to 22 bases. This CDR3 is CASSSPRRDGEVTGELFF. CDR3 DNA: TGTGCCAGCAGTTCCCCTCGGAGGGACGGTGAGGTCACCGGGGAGCTGTTTTTT.

The genes are TRBV21-1 and TRBJ2-7; TRBD1 reflects the table's D call only, with no check against the DNA. TRBV21-1 is classified as a pseudogene. The CDR3 contains 14 residues. CDR3 bases: TGTGCCAGCACCCTGGGGGCAGGCACCTACGAGCAGTACTTC. Amino acid sequence: CASTLGAGTYEQYF.

This sequence joins TRBV2 and TRBJ1-2; D perhaps matches TRBD1 (6 bases). Trimming removed 7 bases from V and 2 bases from J, with 20 bases in between. This CDR3 region has 16 residues. Germline V gives CDR1 SNHLY, CDR2 FYNNEI. This CDR3 is CASNPFLWDTNYGYTF. The CDR3 bases are TGTGCCAGCAACCCCTTTTTATGGGACACCAACTATGGCTACACCTTC.

The chain links TRBV10-2 to TRBJ1-3, with TRBD1 identical over 7 bases. The V segment lost 7 bases and the J segment 1 base; nucleotides outside the gene matches: 7. This CDR3 spans 15 amino acids. Germline V gene data show CDR1 as WSHSY and CDR2 as SAAADI. The CDR3 region is CASTWDSESGNTIYF. The CDR3 DNA follows: TGCGCCAGCACATGGGACAGCGAATCTGGAAACACCATATATTTT.

This chain links TRBV7-2 with TRBJ2-1, with 11 bases that match TRBD2. J was trimmed by 7 bases and V by 4 bases; bases with no gene match: 6. Germline loops: CDR1 SGHTA, CDR2 FQGNSA. This CDR3 spans 15 amino acids. This CDR3 is CASSSVAGGWNEQFF. In DNA form, the CDR3 reads TGTGCCAGCAGCTCGGTAGCGGGGGGGTGGAATGAGCAGTTCTTC.

The rearrangement joins TRBV2 to TRBJ2-3; D possibly corresponds to TRBD2 (6 bases). Germline values: CDR1 SNHLY, CDR2 FYNNEI. The germline V and J ends were trimmed by 7 bases and 2 bases, with 13 bases remaining between them. The CDR3 contains 14 residues. The CDR3 DNA reads TGTGCCAGCACTCGGGACTCTTTCACAGATACGCAGTATTTT. It is translated as CASTRDSFTDTQYF.

V and J are TRBV3-1 (or the pseudogene TRBV3-2) and TRBJ2-7, with D possibly being TRBD1 (7 bases). CDR1 LGHDT and CDR2 YNNKEL come from the germline V gene (reference sequence). The germline V and J ends were trimmed by 3 bases and 3 bases, with 12 bases remaining between them. The CDR3 loop spans 14 amino acids. CDR3 sequence: CASSQPGGFYEQYF. The CDR3 DNA sequence: TGTGCCAGCAGCCAGCCAGGGGGGTTCTACGAGCAGTACTTC.